The 25 T cell receptor beta chains below come from one sample, sequenced in a study of early stage breast cancer tumors. The table came from immunoSEQ multiplex PCR; TCRdb's copy has only in-frame clones and leaves some out. The table shows some 48,000 clones, with 65% to 90% occurring only once. Sequenced input: blood. The receptors come from a person in their fifties or sixties with breast cancer.

This clone occurred once. The chain joins TRBV7-6 to TRBJ2-7; 10 bases align to TRBD1. This CDR3 contains 14 residues. Germline CDR1 and CDR2: SGHVS and FNYEAQ. The V and J ends lost 2 bases and 3 bases, in that order; junction bases with no gene match: 1. CDR3 in amino acids: CASSLWTGGYEQYF. DNA for the CDR3: TGTGCCAGCAGCTTATGGACAGGGGGCTACGAGCAGTACTTC.

CDR3 amino acids: CASSYSGGADTQYF. CDR3 DNA sequence: TGTGCCAGCAGTTACTCGGGTGGGGCAGATACGCAGTATTTT. The chain is built from TRBV6-6 and TRBJ2-3, with D uncertain. Germline V CDR1 and CDR2: MNHNY, SVGAGI (reference sequence). V lost 0 bases and J 4 bases, leaving 8 bases between the germline ends. This CDR3 region has 14 residues.

This clone was seen just once. The V call is TRBV6-5, the J call TRBJ1-2; TRBD1 might be the D (5 bases). Germline V gene data show CDR1 as MNHEY and CDR2 as SVGAGI. The CDR3 covers 16 residues. Trimming pared 0 bases from V and 4 bases from J, leaving 15 bases between. CDR3: CASSYSSGGSGYGYTF. Written as DNA, the CDR3 is TGTGCCAGCAGTTACTCATCGGGGGGATCGGGCTATGGCTACACCTTC.

This clone has only a few counts. V gene TRBV6-5 combines with J gene TRBJ1-2; D uncertain. The length of the CDR3 is 13 residues. CDR1 and CDR2 (germline): MNHEY, SVGAGI. V was cut by 2 bases and J by 5 bases, with 9 bases left in between. The CDR3 region has the DNA TGTGCCAGCAGTTACGGCGGAAGATATGGCTACACCTTC. Amino acids: CASSYGGRYGYTF.

The chain carries TRBV5-1 and TRBJ1-4, with a tentative D call TRBD1 (6 bases). This CDR3 region has 13 residues. Germline V gives CDR1 SGHRS, CDR2 YFSETQ. V lost 2 bases and J 7 bases, leaving 9 bases between the germline ends. CDR3 sequence reads: CASSLNRAEKLFF. The CDR3 bases are TGCGCCAGCAGCTTAAACAGGGCTGAAAAACTGTTTTTT.

This rearrangement joins TRBV6-5 to TRBJ2-7; D call uncertain. Trimming cost V 6 bases and J 2 bases, with 14 bases left between them. CDR3 length equals 14 residues. From germline, CDR1 is MNHEY and CDR2 SVGAGI. CDR3 sequence (DNA): TGTGCCAGCAGACCCCCAACCAGCCCCTACGAGCAGTACTTC. Protein product: CASRPPTSPYEQYF.

This clone has more than one count but fewer than ten. The genes are TRBV6-5 and TRBJ2-7; TRBD1 matches 10 bases. V gave up 6 bases and J gave up 4 bases; unmatched junction bases: 6. This CDR3 is built from 14 residues. CDR1 is MNHEY and CDR2 is SVGAGI in the germline V gene. The CDR3 reads CASRPTGGVYEQYF. In DNA, the CDR3 is TGTGCCAGCAGACCGACAGGGGGCGTATACGAGCAGTACTTC.

J is TRBJ2-7 and V is TRBV10-3, with TRBD1 matching 7 bases. J gave up 5 bases and V 6 bases, and 4 bases lay outside the gene matches. Germline loops: CDR1 ENHRY, CDR2 SYGVKD. CDR3 length: 12 amino acids. In DNA, the CDR3 is TGTGCCATCAGCCCCGACAGGGACGAGCAGTACTTC. Translation gives CAISPDRDEQYF.

This clone was detected a few times. The chain uses TRBV10-3 and TRBJ2-4, with D perhaps matching TRBD2 (5 bases). V was shortened by 2 bases and J by 0 bases, with 5 bases between the two germline ends. The CDR3 totals 14 residues. Looked up from germline, CDR1 is ENHRY and CDR2 is SYGVKD. The CDR3 here is CAISESGAKNIQYF. For the CDR3, the DNA is TGTGCCATCAGTGAGAGCGGAGCCAAAAACATTCAGTACTTC.

The rearrangement uses TRBV5-1 and TRBJ2-1; 10 bases align to TRBD1. The germline V gene encodes CDR1 SGHRS and CDR2 YFSETQ. This CDR3 spans 15 amino acids. Trimming took 1 base from V and 5 from J; bases not matched to a gene: 3. CDR3: CASSLTGQGDNEQFF. The CDR3 bases are TGCGCCAGCAGCTTGACCGGACAGGGGGACAATGAGCAGTTCTTC.

The genes are TRBV7-9 and TRBJ2-7; 9 bases align to TRBD2. V shed 1 base and J 1 base; nucleotides not matched to a gene: 5. The CDR3 runs to 16 residues. Germline lookup yields CDR1 SEHNR and CDR2 FQNEAQ (reference sequence). The CDR3 spells CASSLGLAGKSYEQYF. The DNA for the CDR3 is TGTGCCAGCAGCTTAGGGCTAGCGGGGAAATCCTACGAGCAGTACTTC.

This clone has just a few counts. This CDR3 is CASSYSQDRAGYTF. The CDR3 DNA reads TGTGCCAGCAGTTACTCACAGGACAGGGCTGGCTACACCTTC. This sequence joins TRBV6-5 and TRBJ1-2; TRBD1 matches at 8 bases. Per germline, CDR1 MNHEY and CDR2 SVGAGI. The CDR3 runs 14 residues. Germline trimming cut 0 bases from V and 7 bases from J; bases unmatched to any gene: 4.

This clone was seen a few times. The chain recombines TRBV4-2 with TRBJ1-5, with 8 bases identical to TRBD1. This CDR3 is 17 amino acids long. The V segment lost 0 bases and the J segment 4 bases; nucleotides outside the gene matches: 8. The germline CDR1 and CDR2 sequences are LGHNA and YNFKEQ. CDR3 DNA sequence: TGTGCCAGCAGCCAAGACCCGACAGGGGTTGGAAATCAGCCCCAGCATTTT. It yields the protein CASSQDPTGVGNQPQHF.

This chain connects TRBV4-2 to TRBJ2-7, with 11 bases that match TRBD2. Germline CDR1 and CDR2: LGHNA and YNFKEQ. V trimming: 0 bases; J trimming: 1 base; junction bases outside the gene matches: 5. CDR3 length: 17 residues. CDR3 nucleotide sequence: TGTGCCAGCAGCCAAGAGCCGGGACTAGCGGCTTCCTACGAGCAGTACTTC. As protein: CASSQEPGLAASYEQYF.

V usage is TRBV2 and J usage is TRBJ1-6; D not resolved. V lost 0 bases and J lost 7, with 7 bases in between. The germline gives CDR1 SNHLY, CDR2 FYNNEI. CDR3 length: 14 amino acids. The CDR3 DNA is TGTGCCAGCAGTGAAGCGGTCATGAATTCACCCCTCCACTTT. This gives the protein CASSEAVMNSPLHF.

The genes are TRBV5-4 and TRBJ1-1; D remains unclear. V dropped 4 bases and J dropped 1 base, with 8 bases sitting between them. The CDR3 extends over 13 amino acids. CDR1 and CDR2 from the germline V gene are SGHNT and YYREEE (reference sequence). The CDR3 nucleotides are TGTGCCAGCAGCCGGGAAACGAACACTGAAGCTTTCTTT. Residues: CASSRETNTEAFF.

CDR3 region: CASSLGQGSTDTQYF. Written as DNA, the CDR3 is TGTGCCAGCAGCTTGGGGCAGGGGAGCACAGATACGCAGTATTTT. The chain is built from TRBV5-8 and TRBJ2-3, with D possibly TRBD1 on 6 matching bases. CDR1 is SGHTS and CDR2 is YDEGEE in the germline V gene. Between the trimmed V and J ends, which lost 0 bases and 0 bases, there was a span of 8 bases. The CDR3 covers 15 residues. The variable domain in full, with the rest retrieved from reference TRBV5-8 and TRBJ2-3, is EAGVTQSPTHLIKTRGQQATLRCSPISGHTSVYWYQQALGLGLQFLLWYDEGEERNRGNFPPRFSGRQFPNYSSELNVNALELEDSALYLCASSLGQGSTDTQYFGPGTRLTVL.

The rearrangement links TRBV7-8 to TRBJ1-5, with a possible D match to TRBD1 (5 bases). Trimming cost V 2 bases and J 11 bases, with 19 bases left between them. The CDR3 sequence is 15 residues long. The germline gives CDR1 SGHVS, CDR2 FQNEAQ. In DNA form, the CDR3 reads TGTGCCAGCAGCTTATTATTTGAGGGGTCGGCAGCCCAGCATTTT. Protein product: CASSLLFEGSAAQHF.

The CDR3 region is CASSPRTGLPLFGNTIYF. The DNA for the CDR3 is TGTGCCAGCAGCCCGCGGACAGGTCTCCCGCTCTTTGGAAACACCATATATTTT. The V gene is TRBV9, the J gene TRBJ1-3; TRBD1 matches at 7 bases. Germline-derived CDR1 and CDR2 are SGDLS and YYNGEE. CDR3 length: 18 residues. Unmatched junction bases numbered 16, after V lost 4 bases and J lost 3 bases.

The V gene is TRBV5-4, the J gene TRBJ2-4; the D gene is possibly TRBD1 (6 bases). Germline values: CDR1 SGHNT, CDR2 YYREEE (reference sequence). The CDR3 spans 15 residues. The V end was cut by 3 bases, the J end by 0 bases, with 10 bases between. The CDR3 region has the DNA TGTGCCAGCAGCTCGGACAGCTTAGCCAAAAACATTCAGTACTTC. It translates to CASSSDSLAKNIQYF.

In regard to this clone: Other DNA sequences in this specimen translate into the identical CDR3. J is TRBJ2-3 and V is TRBV10-1; no reliable D call. This CDR3 is built from 12 residues. V lost 6 bases and J 0 bases, leaving 4 bases between the germline ends. Germline V gene data show CDR1 as WNHNN and CDR2 as SYGVQD (reference sequence). CDR3 coding DNA: TGCGCCAGCAGCTACAGCACAGATACGCAGTATTTT. It translates to CASSYSTDTQYF.

The chain carries TRBV5-6 and TRBJ2-5, with D tentatively TRBD2 (6 bases). CDR3 size: 13 residues. Trimming stripped 0 bases from V and 3 bases from J, with 6 bases between. CDR1 SGHDT and CDR2 YYEEEE come from the germline V gene. CDR3 sequence (DNA): TGTGCCAGCAGCTTGGGACTAGAAGAGACCCAGTACTTC. It yields the protein CASSLGLEETQYF.

This clone has more than one count but fewer than ten. The CDR3 here is CASSPTGAGGGYTF. In DNA, the CDR3 is TGTGCCAGCAGCCCAACAGGGGCGGGCGGTGGCTACACCTTC. This chain joins TRBV6-6 and TRBJ1-2, with TRBD1 identical over 7 bases. Per germline, CDR1 MNHNY and CDR2 SVGAGI (reference sequence). Trimming at V came to 6 bases and at J to 7 bases, leaving 11 bases not matched to a gene. CDR3 length equals 14 residues.

This chain links TRBV7-9 with TRBJ1-4, with D tentatively TRBD1 (5 bases). Germline V lookup: CDR1 SEHNR, CDR2 FQNEAQ (reference sequence). CDR3 size: 16 residues. Trimming stripped 6 bases from V and 8 bases from J, with 22 bases between. The CDR3 region has the DNA TGTGCCAGCAGTTCCTGGGGGAGGGGAGATAGGGAAAAACTGTTTTTT. Protein sequence: CASSSWGRGDREKLFF. Filled out from reference TRBV7-9 and TRBJ1-4, the complete variable domain reads DTGVSQNPRHKITKRGQNVTFRCDPISEHNRLYWYRQTLGQGPEFLTYFQNEAQLEKSRLLSDRFSAERPKGSFSTLEIQRTEQGDSAMYLCASSSWGRGDREKLFFGSGTQLSVL.

The chain joins TRBV5-1 to TRBJ2-7; no firm D call. V was trimmed by 4 bases and J by 2 bases, leaving 10 bases between them. The CDR3 runs 13 residues. Germline V gene lookup returns CDR1 SGHRS and CDR2 YFSETQ. The CDR3 sequence is CASSPGPPYEQYF. The CDR3 nucleotides are TGCGCCAGCAGCCCGGGCCCACCCTACGAGCAGTACTTC.